A selection of T cell receptor beta chains follows, all from one sample in a study of cytomegalovirus exposure and HLA in healthy donors. Only in-frame clones appear in the TCRdb table, and some are missing; sequencing was by immunoSEQ multiplex PCR. The sample yields about 150,000 clones, over 75% seen once. Sample: PBMCs. These TCRs come from a man in his thirties or forties in good health. CDR3s include the opening cysteine and the closing phenylalanine or tryptophan. A D gene is named only where the DNA matches it firmly. Rows give clone size only sometimes, using once, few, many, or a class for an expanded clone.

v_call	d_call	clone_size	j_call	cdr3_nt	cdr3_aa
TRBV28	-	-	TRBJ2-7	TGTGCCAGCAGTTTAACGGGTGGCGACGAGCAGTACTTC	CASSLTGGDEQYF
TRBV11-2	TRBD2	-	TRBJ2-2	TGTGCCAGCAGCTGGGGACTAGCGGGGACCGGGGAGCTGTTTTTT	CASSWGLAGTGELFF
TRBV7-9	-	-	TRBJ1-1	TGTGCCAGCAGCTCCCCCGTGGGAGGTGACACTGAAGCTTTCTTT	CASSSPVGGDTEAFF
TRBV28	-	-	TRBJ1-6	TGTGCCAGCGTATCGGGAGGGGGATACATGACACCCCTCCACTTT	CASVSGGGYMTPLHF
TRBV11-3	TRBD1	-	TRBJ1-3	TGTGCCAGCAGCTTCGACAGGGGTTCTGGAAACACCATATATTTT	CASSFDRGSGNTIYF
TRBV5-8	-	once	TRBJ2-3	TGTGCCAGCACCCAGCGAAGTTATAGCAATCAGCCCCAGTATTTT	CASTQRSYSNQPQYF
TRBV7-9	TRBD2	-	TRBJ2-7	TGTGCCAGCAGCTCAGAGGGACTAGTGTACGAGCAGTACTTC	CASSSEGLVYEQYF
TRBV5-1	TRBD1	-	TRBJ1-1	TGCGCCAGCAGCTTGGCCCGGACAGGGGCTGAAGCTTTCTTT	CASSLARTGAEAFF
TRBV7-9	TRBD2	once	TRBJ2-1	TGTGCCAGCAGCCTGGGACTAGCGGGAGACAATGAGCAGTTCTTC	CASSLGLAGDNEQFF
TRBV14	-	few	TRBJ2-3	TGTGCCAGCAGCCGGCCCGAAGGTAGCATCTCTAGCACAGATACGCAGTATTTT	CASSRPEGSISSTDTQYF
TRBV5-5	-	-	TRBJ1-6	TGTGCCAGCAGCTTGGAGGGGAACTCCTATAATTCACCCCTCCACTTT	CASSLEGNSYNSPLHF
TRBV7-9	-	-	TRBJ2-3	TGTGCCAGCAGCCCCTCAGCGGGTTGGGCGGGAGATACGCAGTATTTT	CASSPSAGWAGDTQYF
TRBV7-8	TRBD2	-	TRBJ2-5	TGTGCCAGCAGCTTCGCGGAGAGCGGGAGGGCCGCGGGGAAAGAGACCCAGTACTTC	CASSFAESGRAAGKETQYF
TRBV2	TRBD1	-	TRBJ2-7	TGTGCCGGGGGACAGTACTCCTACGAGCAGTACTTC	CAGGQYSYEQYF
TRBV7-2	-	-	TRBJ2-1	TGTGCCAGCAGCTTAGAAGGAGCCGCGGATGAGCAGTTCTTC	CASSLEGAADEQFF
TRBV10-1	TRBD2	-	TRBJ2-3	TGCGCCAGCCAGGGAACTAGCGGGAGTGGGGCAGATACGCAGTATTTT	CASQGTSGSGADTQYF
TRBV7-2	-	-	TRBJ2-6	TGTGCCAGTAACTCTGGGGCCAACGTCCTGACTTTC	CASNSGANVLTF
TRBV21-1	-	-	TRBJ2-3	TGTGCCAGCAGCAAATTGGCCAGGGGGACAGATACGCAGTATTTT	CASSKLARGTDTQYF
TRBV11-3	-	once	TRBJ2-2	TGTGCCAGCAGCCCTAGTCGGGGAGTAAGGGCCGGGGAGCTGTTTTTT	CASSPSRGVRAGELFF
TRBV18	-	few	TRBJ1-3	TGTGCCAGCTCACCACGGGGGGTCAGTGCGAACACCATATATTTT	CASSPRGVSANTIYF
TRBV28	TRBD1	-	TRBJ1-2	TGTGCCAGCACTTTCGGGTCAGGGGGCGCCCGGGGCCTTGGCTACACCTTC	CASTFGSGGARGLGYTF
TRBV19	TRBD1	-	TRBJ2-7	TGTGCCAGTAGTACGGGACAGGGGTTTGCCTACGAGCAGTACTTC	CASSTGQGFAYEQYF
TRBV7-2	TRBD2	-	TRBJ2-1	TGTGCCAGCAGCTTAGGACTAGCGGGAGGTGAGCAGTTCTTC	CASSLGLAGGEQFF
TRBV7-9	TRBD1	many	TRBJ2-2	TGTGCCAGCAGCCCAACTCAGGGGGCAGACACCGGGGAGCTGTTTTTT	CASSPTQGADTGELFF
TRBV10-3	TRBD1	-	TRBJ1-1	TGTGCCATCAGTGAGCCGGGGACAGGACGAGGGAACACTGAAGCTTTCTTT	CAISEPGTGRGNTEAFF